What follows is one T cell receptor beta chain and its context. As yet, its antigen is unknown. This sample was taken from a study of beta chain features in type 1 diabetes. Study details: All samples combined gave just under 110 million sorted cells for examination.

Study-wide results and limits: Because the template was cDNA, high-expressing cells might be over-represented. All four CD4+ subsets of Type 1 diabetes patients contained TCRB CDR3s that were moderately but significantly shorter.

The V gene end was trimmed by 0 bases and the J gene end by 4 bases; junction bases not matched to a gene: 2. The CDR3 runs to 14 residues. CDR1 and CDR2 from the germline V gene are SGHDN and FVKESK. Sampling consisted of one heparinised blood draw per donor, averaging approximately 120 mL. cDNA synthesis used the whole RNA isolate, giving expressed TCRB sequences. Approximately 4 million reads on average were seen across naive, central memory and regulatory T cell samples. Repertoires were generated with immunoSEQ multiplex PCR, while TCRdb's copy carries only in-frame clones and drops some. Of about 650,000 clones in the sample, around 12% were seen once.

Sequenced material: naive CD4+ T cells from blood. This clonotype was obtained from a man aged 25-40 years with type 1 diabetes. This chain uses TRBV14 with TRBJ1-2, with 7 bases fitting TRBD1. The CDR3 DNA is TGTGCCAGCAGCCAAGACGGGACAGTCTATGGCTACACCTTC. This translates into CASSQDGTVYGYTF. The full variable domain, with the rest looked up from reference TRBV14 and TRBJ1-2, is EAGVTQFPSHSVIEKGQTVTLRCDPISGHDNLYWYRRVMGKEIKFLLHFVKESKQDESGMPNNRFLAERTGGTYSTLKVQPAELEDSGVYFCASSQDGTVYGYTFGSGTRLTVV.